This T cell receptor (beta chain) appears in the sequencing data of a study of blood T cell repertoires in COVID-19. V lost 4 bases to trimming and J lost 3 bases, with 16 bases between them. The CDR3 extends over 16 amino acids. Germline assignment: CDR1 KGHDR and CDR2 SFDVKD. In the original analysis: Amplification of reference gene primers provided the estimated nucleated cell counts. The table came from immunoSEQ multiplex PCR; TCRdb's copy has only in-frame clones and leaves some out. V and J calls and clone size are as listed in that table; D and trimming were resolved from the DNA. Found here are 200,000 to 250,000 clones, 88% of them singletons; the top ten hold around 1.4%.

The chain carries TRBV24-1 and TRBJ2-3, with D perhaps TRBD1 (7 bases). The material sequenced was peripheral blood. The source of this sequence is a man between 18 and 29 years old with active or convalescent COVID-19. The CDR3 sequence: CATSDRQGGETDTQYF. The DNA of the CDR3 is TGTGCCACCAGTGACCGACAGGGAGGTGAAACAGATACGCAGTATTTT.